Listed below are T cell receptor beta chains from one sample, sequenced in a study of T cell responses to AZD1222 COVID-19 vaccine. TCRdb keeps only in-frame clones here, not all; method: immunoSEQ multiplex PCR. The sample carries some 87,000 clones, 80% to 90% recorded once. The sequenced sample was peripheral blood, obtained on day 0 of AZD1222 vaccination. These receptor sequences come from an adult in good health. The CDR3 runs from the conserved cysteine through the conserved F or W. The order of the fields is V gene, CDR3 protein.

v_call: TRBV21-1
cdr3_aa: CASSKGTGNCGYTF

v_call: TRBV28
cdr3_aa: CASSLLSGRGTTEAFF

v_call: TRBV11-3
cdr3_aa: CASSLVRSGSYEQYF

v_call: TRBV5-1
cdr3_aa: CASSLGPDQPQHF

v_call: TRBV6-5
cdr3_aa: CASRTGTYGADTQYF

v_call: TRBV9
cdr3_aa: CASSVGPGQGTDTQYF

v_call: TRBV6-6
cdr3_aa: CASRPGGVNEKLFF

v_call: TRBV9
cdr3_aa: CASSGGIRNTEAFF

v_call: TRBV5-1
cdr3_aa: CASSLGSETDTQYF

v_call: TRBV6-6
cdr3_aa: CASRYQGAGSYNEQFF

v_call: TRBV2
cdr3_aa: CASSEALPDPGYGYTF

v_call: TRBV4-3
cdr3_aa: CASSQEGQGGGKLFF

v_call: TRBV27
cdr3_aa: CATRDGYYEQYF

v_call: TRBV5-1
cdr3_aa: CASSLRMRTATTYEGNIQYF

v_call: TRBV28
cdr3_aa: CASIPFRATEAFF

v_call: TRBV2
cdr3_aa: CASIRTGPVDGYTF

v_call: TRBV9
cdr3_aa: CASSVGPGAGANVLTF

v_call: TRBV6-5
cdr3_aa: CASDRGLDQPQHF

v_call: TRBV28
cdr3_aa: CASSAPGADTQYF

v_call: TRBV30
cdr3_aa: CAWSSDMSLFF

v_call: TRBV14
cdr3_aa: CASSQRDSGWRELFF

v_call: TRBV2
cdr3_aa: CASSQGQANYGYTF